These 2 T cell receptor beta chains came from one sample sequenced in a study of T cell responses to AZD1222 COVID-19 vaccine. TCRdb keeps only in-frame clones here, not all; method: immunoSEQ multiplex PCR. The sample has over 45,000 clones, over 75% seen once. The input for sequencing was peripheral blood, taken on day 0 of AZD1222 vaccination. The source is an adult in good health.

This chain uses TRBV28 with TRBJ1-1; 8 bases match TRBD1. V trimming: 6 bases; J trimming: 4 bases; junction bases outside the gene matches: 4. Germline lookup yields CDR1 MDHEN and CDR2 SYDVKM. The CDR3 is 13 residues long. The CDR3 is CASRDTGGTEAFF. Here the CDR3 DNA reads TGTGCCAGCAGAGATACAGGGGGCACTGAAGCTTTCTTT.

This chain uses TRBV6-1 with TRBJ1-5, with no clear D. Germline V gene lookup returns CDR1 MNHNS and CDR2 SASEGT. Trimming stripped 2 bases from V and 0 bases from J, with 8 bases between. This CDR3 is 15 amino acids long. CDR3 amino acids: CASSEIQHSNQPQHF. In DNA, the CDR3 is TGTGCCAGCAGTGAAATACAGCATAGCAATCAGCCCCAGCATTTT.